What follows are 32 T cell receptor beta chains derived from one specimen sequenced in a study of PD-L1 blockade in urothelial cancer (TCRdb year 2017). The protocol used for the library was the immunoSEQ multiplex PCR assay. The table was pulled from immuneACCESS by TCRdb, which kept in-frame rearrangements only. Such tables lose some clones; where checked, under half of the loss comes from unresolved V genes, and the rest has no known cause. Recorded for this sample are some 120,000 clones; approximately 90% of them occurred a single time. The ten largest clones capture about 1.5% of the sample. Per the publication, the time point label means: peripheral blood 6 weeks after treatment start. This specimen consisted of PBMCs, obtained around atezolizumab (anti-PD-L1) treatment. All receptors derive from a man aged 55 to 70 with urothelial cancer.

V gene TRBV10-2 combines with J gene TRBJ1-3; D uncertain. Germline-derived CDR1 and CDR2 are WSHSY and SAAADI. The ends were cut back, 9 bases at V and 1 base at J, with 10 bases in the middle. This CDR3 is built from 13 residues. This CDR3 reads CASAVQSGNTIYF. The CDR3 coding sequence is TGCGCCAGTGCGGTCCAATCTGGAAACACCATATATTTT.

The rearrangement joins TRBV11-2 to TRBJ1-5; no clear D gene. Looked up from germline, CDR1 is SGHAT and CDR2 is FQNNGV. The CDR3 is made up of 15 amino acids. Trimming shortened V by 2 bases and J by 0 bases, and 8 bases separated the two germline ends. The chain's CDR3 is CASSLNENSNQPQHF. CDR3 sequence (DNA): TGTGCCAGCAGCTTAAATGAGAATAGCAATCAGCCCCAGCATTTT.

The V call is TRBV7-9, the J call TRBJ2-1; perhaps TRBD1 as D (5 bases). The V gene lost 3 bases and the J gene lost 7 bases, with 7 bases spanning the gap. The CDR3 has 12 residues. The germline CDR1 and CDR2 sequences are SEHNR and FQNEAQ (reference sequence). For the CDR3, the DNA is TGTGCCAGCAGCTTCTCAGGGAATGAGCAGTTCTTC. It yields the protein CASSFSGNEQFF.

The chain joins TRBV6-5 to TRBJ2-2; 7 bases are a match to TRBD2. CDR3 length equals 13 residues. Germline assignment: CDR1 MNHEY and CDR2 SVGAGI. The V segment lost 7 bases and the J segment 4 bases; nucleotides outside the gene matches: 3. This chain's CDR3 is CASMRESTGELFF. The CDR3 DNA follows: TGTGCCAGCATGCGGGAGAGCACCGGGGAGCTGTTTTTT.

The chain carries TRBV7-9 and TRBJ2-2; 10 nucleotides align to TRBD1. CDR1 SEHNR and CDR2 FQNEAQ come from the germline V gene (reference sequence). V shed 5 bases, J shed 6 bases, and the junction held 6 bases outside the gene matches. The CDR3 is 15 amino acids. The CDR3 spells CASSQGQGWSGELFF. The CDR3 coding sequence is TGTGCCAGCAGCCAGGGACAGGGGTGGTCCGGGGAGCTGTTTTTT.

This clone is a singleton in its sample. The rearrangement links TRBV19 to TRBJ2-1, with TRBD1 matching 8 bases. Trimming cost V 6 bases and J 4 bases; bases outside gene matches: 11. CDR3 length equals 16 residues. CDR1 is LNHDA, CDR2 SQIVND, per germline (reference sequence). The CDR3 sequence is CASRDRALSTYNEQFF. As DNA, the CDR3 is TGTGCCAGTAGGGACAGGGCCCTCTCTACTTACAATGAGCAGTTCTTC. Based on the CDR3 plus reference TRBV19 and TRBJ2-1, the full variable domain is DGGITQSPKYLFRKEGQNVTLSCEQNLNHDAMYWYRQDPGQGLRLIYYSQIVNDFQKGDIAEGYSVSREKKESFPLTVTSAQKNPTAFYLCASRDRALSTYNEQFFGPGTRLTVL.

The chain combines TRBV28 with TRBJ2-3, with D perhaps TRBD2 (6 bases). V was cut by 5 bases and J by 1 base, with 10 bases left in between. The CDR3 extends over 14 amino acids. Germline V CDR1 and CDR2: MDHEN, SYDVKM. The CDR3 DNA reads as TGTGCCAGCAGTCGACTAGTAGGCACAGATACGCAGTATTTT. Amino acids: CASSRLVGTDTQYF.

The CDR3 protein is CASSRGDSHEQYF. CDR3 coding DNA: TGTGCCAGCTCACGAGGAGATTCCCACGAGCAGTACTTC. The chain has TRBV18 and TRBJ2-7; D ambiguous. Trimming stripped 4 bases from V and 5 bases from J, with 12 bases between. Germline V gives CDR1 KGHSH, CDR2 LQKENI. This CDR3 contains 13 residues. The entire variable domain, with the rest obtained from reference TRBV18 and TRBJ2-7, is as follows: NAGVMQNPRHLVRRRGQEARLRCSPMKGHSHVYWYRQLPEEGLKFMVYLQKENIIDESGMPKERFSAEFPKEGPSILRIQQVVRGDSAAYFCASSRGDSHEQYFGPGTRLTVT.

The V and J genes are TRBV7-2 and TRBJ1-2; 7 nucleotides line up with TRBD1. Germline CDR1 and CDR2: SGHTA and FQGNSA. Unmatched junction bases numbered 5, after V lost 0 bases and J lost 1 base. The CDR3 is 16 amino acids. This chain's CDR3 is CASSLAGGQDNYGYTF. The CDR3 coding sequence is TGTGCCAGCAGCTTAGCGGGCGGACAGGATAACTATGGCTACACCTTC.

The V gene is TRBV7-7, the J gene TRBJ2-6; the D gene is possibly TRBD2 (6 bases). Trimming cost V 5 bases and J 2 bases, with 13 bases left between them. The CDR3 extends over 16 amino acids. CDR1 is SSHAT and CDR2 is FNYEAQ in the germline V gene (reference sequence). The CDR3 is CASSPTGDPGANVLTF. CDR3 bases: TGTGCCAGCAGCCCGACGGGAGATCCTGGGGCCAACGTCCTGACTTTC.

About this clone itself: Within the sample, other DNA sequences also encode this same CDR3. CDR3 amino acids: CASSYYRQGAEGYTF. DNA of the CDR3: TGTGCCAGCAGTTACTACCGGCAGGGGGCTGAGGGCTACACCTTC. This chain joins TRBV6-5 and TRBJ1-2; 8 nucleotides agree with TRBD1. Trimming removed 1 base from V and 8 bases from J; junction bases left unmatched: 9. The CDR3 runs 15 residues. Germline loops: CDR1 MNHEY, CDR2 SVGAGI.

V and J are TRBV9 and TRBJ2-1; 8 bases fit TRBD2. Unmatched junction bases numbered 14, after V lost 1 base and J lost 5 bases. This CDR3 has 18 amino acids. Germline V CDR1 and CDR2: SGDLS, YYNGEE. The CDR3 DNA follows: TGTGCCAGCAGCGTAAGCTCCTTCTCAGCGGGAGACGACAATGAGCAGTTCTTC. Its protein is CASSVSSFSAGDDNEQFF.

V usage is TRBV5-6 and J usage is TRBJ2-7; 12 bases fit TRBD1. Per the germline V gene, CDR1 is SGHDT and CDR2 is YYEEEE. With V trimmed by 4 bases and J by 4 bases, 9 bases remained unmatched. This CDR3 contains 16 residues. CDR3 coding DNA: TGTGCCAGCAGCCGAGGCCCGGGACAGGGGGCTTACGAGCAGTACTTC. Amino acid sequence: CASSRGPGQGAYEQYF.

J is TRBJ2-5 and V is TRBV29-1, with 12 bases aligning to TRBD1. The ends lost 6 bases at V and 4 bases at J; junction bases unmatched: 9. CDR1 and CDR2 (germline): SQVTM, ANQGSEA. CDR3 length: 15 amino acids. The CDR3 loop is CSVDSGTGGTETQYF. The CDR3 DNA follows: TGCAGCGTAGATTCCGGGACAGGGGGCACAGAGACCCAGTACTTC.

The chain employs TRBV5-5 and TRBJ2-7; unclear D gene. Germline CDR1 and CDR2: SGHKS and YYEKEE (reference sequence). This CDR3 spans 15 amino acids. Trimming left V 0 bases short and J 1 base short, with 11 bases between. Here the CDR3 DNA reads TGTGCCAGCAGCTTGGGGGCATCAGTATCCTACGAGCAGTACTTC. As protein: CASSLGASVSYEQYF.

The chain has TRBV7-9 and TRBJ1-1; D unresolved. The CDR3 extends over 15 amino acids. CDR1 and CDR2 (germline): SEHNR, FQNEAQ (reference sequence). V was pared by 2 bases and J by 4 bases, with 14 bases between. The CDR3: CASSLIGGGGTEAFF. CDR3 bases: TGTGCCAGCAGCTTAATCGGAGGAGGAGGCACTGAAGCTTTCTTT.

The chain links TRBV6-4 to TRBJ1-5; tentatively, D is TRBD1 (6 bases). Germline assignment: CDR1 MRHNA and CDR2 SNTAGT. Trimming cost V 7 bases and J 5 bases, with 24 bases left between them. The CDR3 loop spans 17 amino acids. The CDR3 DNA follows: TGTGCCAGCAATGGGGGTAAGGGGGTTTCTGTCGATCAGCCCCAGCATTTT. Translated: CASNGGKGVSVDQPQHF.

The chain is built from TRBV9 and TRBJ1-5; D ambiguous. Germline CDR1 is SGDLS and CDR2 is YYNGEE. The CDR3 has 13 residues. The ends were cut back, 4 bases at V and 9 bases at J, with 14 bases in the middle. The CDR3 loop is CASSFTESGPQHF. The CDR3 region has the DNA TGTGCCAGCAGCTTCACTGAGTCGGGGCCCCAGCATTTT.

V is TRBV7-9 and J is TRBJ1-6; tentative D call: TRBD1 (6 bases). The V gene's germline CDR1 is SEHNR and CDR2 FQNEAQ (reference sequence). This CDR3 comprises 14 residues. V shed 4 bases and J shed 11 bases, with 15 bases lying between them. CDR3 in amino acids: CASSSTGSSAPLHF. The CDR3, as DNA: TGTGCCAGCAGCTCGACAGGTAGCTCGGCACCCCTCCACTTT. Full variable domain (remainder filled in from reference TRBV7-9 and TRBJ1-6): DTGVSQNPRHKITKRGQNVTFRCDPISEHNRLYWYRQTLGQGPEFLTYFQNEAQLEKSRLLSDRFSAERPKGSFSTLEIQRTEQGDSAMYLCASSSTGSSAPLHFGNGTRLTVT.

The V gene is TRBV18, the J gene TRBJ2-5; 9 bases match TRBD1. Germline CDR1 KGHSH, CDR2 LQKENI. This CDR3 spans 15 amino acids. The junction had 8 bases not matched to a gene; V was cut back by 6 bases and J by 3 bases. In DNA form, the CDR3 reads TGTGCCAGCTCCTCGACAGGGGGGAATAAAGAGACCCAGTACTTC. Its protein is CASSSTGGNKETQYF.

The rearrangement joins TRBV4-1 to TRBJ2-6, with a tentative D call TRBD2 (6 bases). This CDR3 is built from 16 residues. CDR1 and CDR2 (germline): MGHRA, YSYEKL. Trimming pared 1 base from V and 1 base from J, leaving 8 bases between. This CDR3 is CASSQGGDSGANVLTF. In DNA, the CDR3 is TGCGCCAGCAGCCAAGGGGGGGATTCTGGGGCCAACGTCCTGACTTTC.

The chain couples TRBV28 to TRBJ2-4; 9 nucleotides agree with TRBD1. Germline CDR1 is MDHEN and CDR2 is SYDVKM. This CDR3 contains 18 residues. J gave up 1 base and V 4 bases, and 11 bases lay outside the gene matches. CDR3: CASSSYPRTGEAKNIQYF. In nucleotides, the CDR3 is TGTGCCAGCAGTTCCTATCCCAGGACAGGGGAGGCCAAAAACATTCAGTACTTC.

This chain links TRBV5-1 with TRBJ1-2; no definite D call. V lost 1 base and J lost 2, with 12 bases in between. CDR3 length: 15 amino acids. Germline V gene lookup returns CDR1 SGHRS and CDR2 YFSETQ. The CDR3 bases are TGCGCCAGCAGCTTGCAGGTCACGGCGAACTATGGCTACACCTTC. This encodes CASSLQVTANYGYTF. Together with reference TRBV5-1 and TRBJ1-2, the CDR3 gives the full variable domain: KAGVTQTPRYLIKTRGQQVTLSCSPISGHRSVSWYQQTPGQGLQFLFEYFSETQRNKGNFPGRFSGRQFSNSRSEMNVSTLELGDSALYLCASSLQVTANYGYTFGSGTRLTVV.

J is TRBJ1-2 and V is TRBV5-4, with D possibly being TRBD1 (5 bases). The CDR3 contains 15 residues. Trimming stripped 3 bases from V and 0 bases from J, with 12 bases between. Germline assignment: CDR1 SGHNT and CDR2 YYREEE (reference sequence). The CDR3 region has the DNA TGTGCCAGCAGCTCCACGGACATCGCTAACTATGGCTACACCTTC. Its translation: CASSSTDIANYGYTF.

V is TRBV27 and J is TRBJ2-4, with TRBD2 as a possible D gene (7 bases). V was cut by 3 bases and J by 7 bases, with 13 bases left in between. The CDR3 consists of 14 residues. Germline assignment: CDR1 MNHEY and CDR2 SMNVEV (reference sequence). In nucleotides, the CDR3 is TGTGCCAGCAGTTTCCGGGGGAGGGGGAACATTCAGTACTTC. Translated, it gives CASSFRGRGNIQYF.

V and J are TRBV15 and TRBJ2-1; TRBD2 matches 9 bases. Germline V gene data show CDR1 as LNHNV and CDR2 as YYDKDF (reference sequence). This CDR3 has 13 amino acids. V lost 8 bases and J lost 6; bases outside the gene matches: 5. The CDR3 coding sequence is TGTGCCACCGCGGGGGGGCCCCTCAATGAGCAGTTCTTC. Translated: CATAGGPLNEQFF.

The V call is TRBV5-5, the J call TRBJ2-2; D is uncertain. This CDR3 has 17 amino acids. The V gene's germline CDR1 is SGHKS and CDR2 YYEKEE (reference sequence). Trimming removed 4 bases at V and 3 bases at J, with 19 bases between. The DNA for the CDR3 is TGTGCCAGCAGCCGAAGCAGCCTCAGCGCGGACACCGGGGAGCTGTTTTTT. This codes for CASSRSSLSADTGELFF.

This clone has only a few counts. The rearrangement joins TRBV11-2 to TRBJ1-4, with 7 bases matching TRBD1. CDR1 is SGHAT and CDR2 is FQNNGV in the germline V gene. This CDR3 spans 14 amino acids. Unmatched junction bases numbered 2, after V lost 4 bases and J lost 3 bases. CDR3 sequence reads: CASSSRGANEKLFF. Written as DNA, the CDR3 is TGTGCCAGCAGCTCCAGGGGGGCTAATGAAAAACTGTTTTTT. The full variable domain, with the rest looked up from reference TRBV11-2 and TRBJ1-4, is EAGVAQSPRYKIIEKRQSVAFWCNPISGHATLYWYQQILGQGPKLLIQFQNNGVVDDSQLPKDRFSAERLKGVDSTLKIQPAKLEDSAVYLCASSSRGANEKLFFGSGTQLSVL.

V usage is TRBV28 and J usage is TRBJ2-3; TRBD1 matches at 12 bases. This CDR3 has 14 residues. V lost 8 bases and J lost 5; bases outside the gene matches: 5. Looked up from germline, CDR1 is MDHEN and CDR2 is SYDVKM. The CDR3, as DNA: TGTGCCAGCGGGGACAGGGGGCTTGGAGATACGCAGTATTTT. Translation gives CASGDRGLGDTQYF.

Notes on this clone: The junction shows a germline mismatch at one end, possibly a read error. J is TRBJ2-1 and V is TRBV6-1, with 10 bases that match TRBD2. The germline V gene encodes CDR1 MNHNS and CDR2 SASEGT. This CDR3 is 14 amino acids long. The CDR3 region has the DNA TGTGCCAGCAGTGAGGGATCAAGCGGGAGGGCCTCAGTCTTC. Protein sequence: CASSEGSSGRASVF.

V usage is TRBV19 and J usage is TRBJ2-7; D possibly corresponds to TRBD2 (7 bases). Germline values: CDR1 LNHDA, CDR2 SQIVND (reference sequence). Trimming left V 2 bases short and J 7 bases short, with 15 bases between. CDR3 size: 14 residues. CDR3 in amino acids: CASSIQGGAGEQYF. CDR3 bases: TGTGCCAGTAGTATACAAGGGGGAGCGGGAGAGCAGTACTTC.

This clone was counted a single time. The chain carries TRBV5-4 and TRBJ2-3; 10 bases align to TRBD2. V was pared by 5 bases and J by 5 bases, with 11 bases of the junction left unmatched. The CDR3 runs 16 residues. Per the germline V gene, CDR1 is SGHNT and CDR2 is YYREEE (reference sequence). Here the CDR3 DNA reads TGTGCCAGCAGTGTCACAGCGGGGGGGCCATTAGATACGCAGTATTTT. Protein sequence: CASSVTAGGPLDTQYF.